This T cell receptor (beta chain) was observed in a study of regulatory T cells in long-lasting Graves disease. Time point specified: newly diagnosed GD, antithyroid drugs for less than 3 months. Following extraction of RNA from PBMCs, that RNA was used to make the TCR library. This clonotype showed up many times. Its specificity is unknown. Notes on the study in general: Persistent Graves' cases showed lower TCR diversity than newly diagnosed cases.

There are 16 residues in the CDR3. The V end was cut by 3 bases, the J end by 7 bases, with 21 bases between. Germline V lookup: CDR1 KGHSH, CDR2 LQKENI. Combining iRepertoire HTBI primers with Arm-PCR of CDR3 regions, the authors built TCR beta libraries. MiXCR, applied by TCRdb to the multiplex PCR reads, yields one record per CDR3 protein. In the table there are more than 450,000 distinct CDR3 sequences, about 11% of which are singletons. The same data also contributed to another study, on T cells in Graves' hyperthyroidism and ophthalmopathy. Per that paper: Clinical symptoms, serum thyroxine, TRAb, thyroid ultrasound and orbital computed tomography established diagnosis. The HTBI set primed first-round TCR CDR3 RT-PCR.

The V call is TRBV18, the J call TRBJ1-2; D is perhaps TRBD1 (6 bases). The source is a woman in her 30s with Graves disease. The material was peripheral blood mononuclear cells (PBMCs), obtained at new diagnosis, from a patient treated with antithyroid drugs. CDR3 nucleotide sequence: TGTGCCAGCTCACCTAGTACCGTGGGCGGGACACTTGGCTACACCTTC. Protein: CASSPSTVGGTLGYTF.